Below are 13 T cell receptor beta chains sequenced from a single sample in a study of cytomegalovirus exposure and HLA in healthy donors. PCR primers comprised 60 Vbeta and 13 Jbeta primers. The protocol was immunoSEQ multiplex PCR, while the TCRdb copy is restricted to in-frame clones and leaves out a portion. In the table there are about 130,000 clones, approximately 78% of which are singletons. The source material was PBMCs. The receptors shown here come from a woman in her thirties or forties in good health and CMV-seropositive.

The chain's CDR3 is CASTLNRDQPQHF. The CDR3 DNA follows: TGTGCCAGTACCTTGAATCGGGATCAGCCCCAGCATTTT. The chain joins TRBV19 to TRBJ1-5; unclear D gene. Germline CDR1 is LNHDA and CDR2 is SQIVND (reference sequence). The CDR3 loop spans 13 amino acids. The V gene lost 7 bases and the J gene lost 5 bases, with 12 bases spanning the gap.

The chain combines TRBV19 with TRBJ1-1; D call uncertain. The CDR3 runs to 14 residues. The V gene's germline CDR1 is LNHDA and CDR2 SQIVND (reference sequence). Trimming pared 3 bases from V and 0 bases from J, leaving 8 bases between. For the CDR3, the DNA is TGTGCCAGTAGTATGTCCGGGATGAACACTGAAGCTTTCTTT. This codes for CASSMSGMNTEAFF.

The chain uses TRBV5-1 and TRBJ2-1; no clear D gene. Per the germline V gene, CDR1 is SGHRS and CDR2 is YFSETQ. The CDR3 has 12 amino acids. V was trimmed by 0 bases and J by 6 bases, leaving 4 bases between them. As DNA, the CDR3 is TGCGCCAGCAGCTTGGCCGGCAATGAGCAGTTCTTC. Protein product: CASSLAGNEQFF.

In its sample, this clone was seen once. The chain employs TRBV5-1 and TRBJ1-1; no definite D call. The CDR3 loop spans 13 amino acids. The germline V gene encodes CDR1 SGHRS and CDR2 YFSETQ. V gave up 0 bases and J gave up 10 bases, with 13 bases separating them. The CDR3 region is CASSLDSPGGAFF. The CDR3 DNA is TGCGCCAGCAGCTTGGACAGCCCCGGAGGAGCTTTCTTT.

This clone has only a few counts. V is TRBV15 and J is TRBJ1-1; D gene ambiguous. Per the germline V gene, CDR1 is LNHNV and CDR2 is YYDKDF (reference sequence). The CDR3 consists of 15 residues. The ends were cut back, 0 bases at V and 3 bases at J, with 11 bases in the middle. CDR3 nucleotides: TGTGCCACCAGCAGAGATAGCGGGGATGACACTGAAGCTTTCTTT. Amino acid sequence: CATSRDSGDDTEAFF.

The CDR3 reads CASSEQVVGTEAFF. Written as DNA, the CDR3 is TGTGCCAGCAGCGAGCAGGTTGTTGGGACTGAAGCTTTCTTT. V is TRBV5-5 and J is TRBJ1-1; D is uncertain. The CDR3 totals 14 residues. V was shortened by 4 bases and J by 5 bases, with 15 bases between the two germline ends. The germline CDR1 and CDR2 sequences are SGHKS and YYEKEE (reference sequence).

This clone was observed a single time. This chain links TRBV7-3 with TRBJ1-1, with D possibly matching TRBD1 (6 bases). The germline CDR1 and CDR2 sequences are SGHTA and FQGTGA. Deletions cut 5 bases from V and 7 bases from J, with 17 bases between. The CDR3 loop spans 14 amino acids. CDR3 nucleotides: TGTGCCAGCAGCGCAAACAGGGTCTTGGGTGAAGCTTTCTTT. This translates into CASSANRVLGEAFF.

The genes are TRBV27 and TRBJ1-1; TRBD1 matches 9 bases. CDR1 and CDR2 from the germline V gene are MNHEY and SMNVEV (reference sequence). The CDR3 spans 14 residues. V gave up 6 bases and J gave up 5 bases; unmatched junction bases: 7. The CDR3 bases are TGTGCCAGCAGACGGGACAGGGTCGGTACTGAAGCTTTCTTT. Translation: CASRRDRVGTEAFF.

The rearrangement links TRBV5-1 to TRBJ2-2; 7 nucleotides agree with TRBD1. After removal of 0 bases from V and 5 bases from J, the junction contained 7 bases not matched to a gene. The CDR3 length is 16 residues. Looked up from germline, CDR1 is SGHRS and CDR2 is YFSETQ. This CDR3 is CASSLVQGVWTGELFF. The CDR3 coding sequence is TGCGCCAGCAGCTTGGTCCAGGGGGTCTGGACCGGGGAGCTGTTTTTT.

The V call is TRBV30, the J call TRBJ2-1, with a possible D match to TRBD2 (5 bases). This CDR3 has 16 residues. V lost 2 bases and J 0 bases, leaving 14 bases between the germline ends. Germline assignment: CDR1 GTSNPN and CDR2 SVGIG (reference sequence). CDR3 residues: CAWSPGLISSYNEQFF. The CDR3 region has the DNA TGTGCCTGGAGTCCAGGACTCATAAGCTCCTACAATGAGCAGTTCTTC.

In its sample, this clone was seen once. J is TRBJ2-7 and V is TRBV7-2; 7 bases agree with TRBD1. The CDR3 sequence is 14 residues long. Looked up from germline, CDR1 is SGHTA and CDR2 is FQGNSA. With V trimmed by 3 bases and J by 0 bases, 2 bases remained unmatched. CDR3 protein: CASSLGQSSYEQYF. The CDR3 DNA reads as TGTGCCAGCAGCTTGGGACAGAGCTCCTACGAGCAGTACTTC.

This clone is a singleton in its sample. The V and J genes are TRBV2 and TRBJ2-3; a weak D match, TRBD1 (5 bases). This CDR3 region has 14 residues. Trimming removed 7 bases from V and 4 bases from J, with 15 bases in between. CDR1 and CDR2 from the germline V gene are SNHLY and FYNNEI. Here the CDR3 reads CASTRSQGADTQYF. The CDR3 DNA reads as TGTGCCAGCACCCGGTCTCAAGGGGCAGATACGCAGTATTTT.

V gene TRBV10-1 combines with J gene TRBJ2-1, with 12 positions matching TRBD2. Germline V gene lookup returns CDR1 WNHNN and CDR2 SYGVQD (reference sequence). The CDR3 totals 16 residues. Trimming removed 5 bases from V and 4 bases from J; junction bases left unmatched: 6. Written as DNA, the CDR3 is TGCGCCAGCAGTTTGGCAACTAGCGGGGGGTACAATGAGCAGTTCTTC. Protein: CASSLATSGGYNEQFF.